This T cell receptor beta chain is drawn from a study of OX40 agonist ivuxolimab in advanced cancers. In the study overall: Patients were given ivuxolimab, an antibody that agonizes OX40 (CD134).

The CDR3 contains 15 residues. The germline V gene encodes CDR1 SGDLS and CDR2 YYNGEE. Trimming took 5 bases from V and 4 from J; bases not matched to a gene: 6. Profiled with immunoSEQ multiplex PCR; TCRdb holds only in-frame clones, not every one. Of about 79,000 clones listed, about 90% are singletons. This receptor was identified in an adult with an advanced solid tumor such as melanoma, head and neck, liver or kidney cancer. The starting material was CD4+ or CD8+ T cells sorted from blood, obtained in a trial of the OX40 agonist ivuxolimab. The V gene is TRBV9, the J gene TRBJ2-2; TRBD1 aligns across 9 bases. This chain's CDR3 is CASRTTGGRTGELFF. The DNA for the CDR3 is TGTGCCAGCAGAACGACAGGGGGGCGCACCGGGGAGCTGTTTTTT.